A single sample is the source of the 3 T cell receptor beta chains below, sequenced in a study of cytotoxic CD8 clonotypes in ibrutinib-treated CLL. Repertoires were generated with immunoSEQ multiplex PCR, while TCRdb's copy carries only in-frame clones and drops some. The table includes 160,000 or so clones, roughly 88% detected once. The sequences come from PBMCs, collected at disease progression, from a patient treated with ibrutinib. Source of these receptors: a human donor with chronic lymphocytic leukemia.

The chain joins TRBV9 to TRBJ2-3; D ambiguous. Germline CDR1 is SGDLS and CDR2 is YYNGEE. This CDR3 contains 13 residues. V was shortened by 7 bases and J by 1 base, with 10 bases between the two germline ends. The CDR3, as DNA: TGTGCCAGCGGATTAATTGGCACAGATACGCAGTATTTT. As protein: CASGLIGTDTQYF.

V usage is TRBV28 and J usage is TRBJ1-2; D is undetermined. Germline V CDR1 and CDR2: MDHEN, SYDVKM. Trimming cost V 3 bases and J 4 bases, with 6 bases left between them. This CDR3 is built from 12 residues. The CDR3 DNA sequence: TGTGCCAGCAGTTTCCGGCCCTATGGCTACACCTTC. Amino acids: CASSFRPYGYTF.

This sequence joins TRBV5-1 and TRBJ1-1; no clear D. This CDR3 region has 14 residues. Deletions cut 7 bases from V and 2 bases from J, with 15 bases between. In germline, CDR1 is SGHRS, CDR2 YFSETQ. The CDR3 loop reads CASFNGVDNTEAFF. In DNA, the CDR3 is TGCGCCAGCTTCAATGGGGTGGATAACACTGAAGCTTTCTTT.